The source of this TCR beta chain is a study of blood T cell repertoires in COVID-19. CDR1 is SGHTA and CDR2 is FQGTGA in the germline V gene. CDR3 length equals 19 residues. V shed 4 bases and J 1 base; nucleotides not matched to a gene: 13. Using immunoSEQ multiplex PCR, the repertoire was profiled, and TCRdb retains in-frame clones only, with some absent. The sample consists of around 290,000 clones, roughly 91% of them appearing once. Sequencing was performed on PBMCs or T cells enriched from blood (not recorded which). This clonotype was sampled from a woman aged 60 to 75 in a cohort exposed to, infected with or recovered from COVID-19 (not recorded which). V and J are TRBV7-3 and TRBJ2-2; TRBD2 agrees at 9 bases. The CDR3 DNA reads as TGTGCCAGCAGCTCCCAACCTAGCGGGATGCTGTTGAACACCGGGGAGCTGTTTTTT. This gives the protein CASSSQPSGMLLNTGELFF. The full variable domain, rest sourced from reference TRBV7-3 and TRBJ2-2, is GAGVSQTPSNKVTEKGKYVELRCDPISGHTALYWYRQSLGQGPEFLIYFQGTGAADDSGLPNDRFFAVRPEGSVSTLKIQRTERGDSAVYLCASSSQPSGMLLNTGELFFGEGSRLTVL.